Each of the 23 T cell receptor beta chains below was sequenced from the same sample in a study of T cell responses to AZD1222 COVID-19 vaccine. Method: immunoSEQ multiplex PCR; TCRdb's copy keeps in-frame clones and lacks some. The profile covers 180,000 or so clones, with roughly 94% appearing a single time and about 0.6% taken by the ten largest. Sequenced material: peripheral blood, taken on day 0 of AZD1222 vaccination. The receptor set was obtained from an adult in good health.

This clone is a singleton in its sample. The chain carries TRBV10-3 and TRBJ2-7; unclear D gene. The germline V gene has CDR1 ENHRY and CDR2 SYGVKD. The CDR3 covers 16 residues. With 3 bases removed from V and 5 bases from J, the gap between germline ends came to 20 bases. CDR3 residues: CAISDFLTDALNEQYF. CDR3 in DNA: TGTGCCATCAGTGATTTCTTGACGGATGCCCTTAACGAGCAGTACTTC.

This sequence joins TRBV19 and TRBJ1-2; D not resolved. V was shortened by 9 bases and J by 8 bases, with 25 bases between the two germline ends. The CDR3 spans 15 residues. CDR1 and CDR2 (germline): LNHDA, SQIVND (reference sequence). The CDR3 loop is CASEDYGKARSGYTF. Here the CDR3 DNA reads TGTGCCAGCGAGGACTACGGAAAAGCAAGGTCGGGCTACACCTTC.

The CDR3 sequence: CATRGSDYNEQFF. In nucleotides, the CDR3 is TGTGCCACCCGCGGGAGTGACTACAATGAGCAGTTCTTC. The chain joins TRBV24-1 to TRBJ2-1; 7 bases map to TRBD2. Germline values: CDR1 KGHDR, CDR2 SFDVKD. This CDR3 region has 13 residues. Losses at the gene ends were 9 bases for V and 3 bases for J; bases not matched to a gene: 4.

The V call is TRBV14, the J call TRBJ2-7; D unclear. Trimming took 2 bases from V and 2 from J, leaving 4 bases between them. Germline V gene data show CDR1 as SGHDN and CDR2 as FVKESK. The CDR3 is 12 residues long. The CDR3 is CASSQNAYEQYF. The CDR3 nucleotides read TGTGCCAGCAGCCAAAACGCCTACGAGCAGTACTTC. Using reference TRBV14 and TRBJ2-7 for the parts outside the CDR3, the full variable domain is EAGVTQFPSHSVIEKGQTVTLRCDPISGHDNLYWYRRVMGKEIKFLLHFVKESKQDESGMPNNRFLAERTGGTYSTLKVQPAELEDSGVYFCASSQNAYEQYFGPGTRLTVT.

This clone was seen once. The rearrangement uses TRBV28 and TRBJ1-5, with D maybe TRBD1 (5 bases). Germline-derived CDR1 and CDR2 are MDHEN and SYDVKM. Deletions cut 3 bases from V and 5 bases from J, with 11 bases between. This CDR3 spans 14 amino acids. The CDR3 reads CASSFWDPYQPQHF. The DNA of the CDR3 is TGTGCCAGCAGTTTTTGGGACCCGTATCAGCCCCAGCATTTT. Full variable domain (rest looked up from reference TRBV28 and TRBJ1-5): DVKVTQSSRYLVKRTGEKVFLECVQDMDHENMFWYRQDPGLGLRLIYFSYDVKMKEKGDIPEGYSVSREKKERFSLILESASTNQTSMYLCASSFWDPYQPQHFGDGTRLSIL.

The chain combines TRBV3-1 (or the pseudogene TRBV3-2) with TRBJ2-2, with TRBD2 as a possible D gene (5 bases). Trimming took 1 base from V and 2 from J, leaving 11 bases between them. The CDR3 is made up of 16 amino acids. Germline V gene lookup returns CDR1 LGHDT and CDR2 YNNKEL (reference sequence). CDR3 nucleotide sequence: TGTGCCAGCAGCCAAGGAGGACGGGGAAACACCGGGGAGCTGTTTTTT. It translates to CASSQGGRGNTGELFF.

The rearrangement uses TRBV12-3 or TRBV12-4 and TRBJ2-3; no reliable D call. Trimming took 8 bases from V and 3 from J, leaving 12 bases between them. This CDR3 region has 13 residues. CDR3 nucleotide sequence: TGTGCCAGCTTTGATATCAGTACAGATACGCAGTATTTT. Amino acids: CASFDISTDTQYF.

CDR3 in DNA: TGTGCCAGCAGCTTTATCCTTGCTGGGGCCAACGTCCTGACTTTC. Amino acids: CASSFILAGANVLTF. The chain has TRBV11-2 and TRBJ2-6; D is undetermined. This CDR3 comprises 15 residues. The ends were cut back, 3 bases at V and 2 bases at J, with 8 bases in the middle. The germline V gene has CDR1 SGHAT and CDR2 FQNNGV.

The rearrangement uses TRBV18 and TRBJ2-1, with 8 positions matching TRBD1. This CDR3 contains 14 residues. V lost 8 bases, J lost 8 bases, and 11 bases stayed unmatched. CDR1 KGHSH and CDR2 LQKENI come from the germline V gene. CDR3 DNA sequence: TGTGCCAGCCGTTCCGGGACAGGTGGATATGAGCAGTTCTTC. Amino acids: CASRSGTGGYEQFF.

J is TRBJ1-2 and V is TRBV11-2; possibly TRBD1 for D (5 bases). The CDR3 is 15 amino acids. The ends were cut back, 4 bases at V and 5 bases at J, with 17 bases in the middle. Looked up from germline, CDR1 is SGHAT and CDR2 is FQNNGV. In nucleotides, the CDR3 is TGTGCCAGCAGCTCCCCGGGACGGAGGGTGTATGGCTACACCTTC. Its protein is CASSSPGRRVYGYTF.

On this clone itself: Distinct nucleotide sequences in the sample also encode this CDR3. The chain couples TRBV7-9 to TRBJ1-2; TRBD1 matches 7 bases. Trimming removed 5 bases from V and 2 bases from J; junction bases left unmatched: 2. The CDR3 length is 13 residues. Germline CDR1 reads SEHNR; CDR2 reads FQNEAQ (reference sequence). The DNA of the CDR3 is TGTGCCAGCAGCCCACAGGGGAACTATGGCTACACCTTC. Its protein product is CASSPQGNYGYTF.

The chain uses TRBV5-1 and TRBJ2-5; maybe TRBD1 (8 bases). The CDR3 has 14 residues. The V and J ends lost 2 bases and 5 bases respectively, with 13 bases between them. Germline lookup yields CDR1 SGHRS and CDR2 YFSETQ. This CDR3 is CASSFTGGVETQYF. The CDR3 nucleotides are TGCGCCAGCAGCTTCACAGGGGGGGTGGAGACCCAGTACTTC.

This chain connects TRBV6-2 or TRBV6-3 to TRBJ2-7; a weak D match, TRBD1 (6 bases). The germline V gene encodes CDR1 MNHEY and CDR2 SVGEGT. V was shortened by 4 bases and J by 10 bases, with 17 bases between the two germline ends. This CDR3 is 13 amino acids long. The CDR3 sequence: CASSFSGTIEQYF. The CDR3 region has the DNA TGTGCCAGCAGTTTTTCCGGGACAATCGAACAGTACTTC.

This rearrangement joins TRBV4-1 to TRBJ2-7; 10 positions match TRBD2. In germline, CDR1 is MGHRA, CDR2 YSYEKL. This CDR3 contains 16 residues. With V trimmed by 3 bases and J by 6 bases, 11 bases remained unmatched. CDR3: CASSQRPGTSVIEQYF. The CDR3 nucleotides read TGCGCCAGCAGCCAGCGCCCCGGGACTAGCGTCATCGAGCAGTACTTC.

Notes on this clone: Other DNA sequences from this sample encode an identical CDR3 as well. CDR3 nucleotides: TGCGCCAGCAGCTTGGGGGACAGCTCGTATGGCTACACCTTC. Translating it yields CASSLGDSSYGYTF. The genes are TRBV5-1 and TRBJ1-2, with 7 bases that match TRBD1. V shed 0 bases and J 5 bases; nucleotides not matched to a gene: 4. Germline assignment: CDR1 SGHRS and CDR2 YFSETQ. The CDR3 length is 14 residues.

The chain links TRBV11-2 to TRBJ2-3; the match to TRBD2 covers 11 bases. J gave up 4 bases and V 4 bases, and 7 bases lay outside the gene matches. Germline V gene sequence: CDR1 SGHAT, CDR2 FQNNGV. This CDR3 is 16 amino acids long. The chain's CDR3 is CASSSQLAGAADTQYF. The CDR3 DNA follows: TGTGCCAGCAGCTCGCAACTAGCGGGAGCAGCAGATACGCAGTATTTT.

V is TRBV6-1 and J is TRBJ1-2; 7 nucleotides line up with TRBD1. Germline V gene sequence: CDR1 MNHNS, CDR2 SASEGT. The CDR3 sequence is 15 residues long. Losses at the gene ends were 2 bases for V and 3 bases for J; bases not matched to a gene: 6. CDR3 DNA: TGTGCCAGCAGTGAATTAGGGGGCGCGGACTATGGCTACACCTTC. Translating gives CASSELGGADYGYTF.

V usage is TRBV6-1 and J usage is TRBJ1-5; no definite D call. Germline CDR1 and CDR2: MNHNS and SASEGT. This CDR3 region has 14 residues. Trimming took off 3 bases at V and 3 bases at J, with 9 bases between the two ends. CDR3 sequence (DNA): TGTGCCAGCAGTGAGCTTCTTTACAATCAGCCCCAGCATTTT. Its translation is CASSELLYNQPQHF.

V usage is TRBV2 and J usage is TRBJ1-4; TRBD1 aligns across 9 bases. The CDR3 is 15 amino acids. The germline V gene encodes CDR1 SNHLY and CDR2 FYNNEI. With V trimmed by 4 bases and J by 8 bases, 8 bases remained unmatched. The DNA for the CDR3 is TGTGCCAGCAGTGCTAGGACAGGGGCGGGCGAAAAACTGTTTTTT. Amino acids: CASSARTGAGEKLFF.

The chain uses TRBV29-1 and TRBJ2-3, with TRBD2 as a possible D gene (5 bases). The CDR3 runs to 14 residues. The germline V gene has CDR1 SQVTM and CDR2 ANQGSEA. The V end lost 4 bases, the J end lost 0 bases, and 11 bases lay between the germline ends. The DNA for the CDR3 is TGCAGCGTTGGAGGGCGGCTGAGCACAGATACGCAGTATTTT. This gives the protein CSVGGRLSTDTQYF.

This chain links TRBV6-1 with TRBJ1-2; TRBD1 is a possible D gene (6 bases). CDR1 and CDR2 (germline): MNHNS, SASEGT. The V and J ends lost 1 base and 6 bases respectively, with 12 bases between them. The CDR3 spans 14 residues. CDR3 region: CASSEGPGAHGYTF. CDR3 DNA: TGTGCCAGCAGTGAAGGTCCAGGGGCGCATGGCTACACCTTC.

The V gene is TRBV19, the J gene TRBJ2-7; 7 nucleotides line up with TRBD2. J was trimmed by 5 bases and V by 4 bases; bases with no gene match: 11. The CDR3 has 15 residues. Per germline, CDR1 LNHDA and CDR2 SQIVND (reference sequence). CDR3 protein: CASSTISGRAHEQYF. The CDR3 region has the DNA TGTGCCAGTAGTACCATCTCAGGGAGGGCCCACGAGCAGTACTTC.

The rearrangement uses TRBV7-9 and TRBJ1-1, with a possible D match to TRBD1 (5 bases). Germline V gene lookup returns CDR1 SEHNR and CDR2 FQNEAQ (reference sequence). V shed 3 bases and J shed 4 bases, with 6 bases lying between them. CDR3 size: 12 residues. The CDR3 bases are TGTGCCAGCAGCTTGGGACGCACTGAAGCTTTCTTT. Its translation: CASSLGRTEAFF.